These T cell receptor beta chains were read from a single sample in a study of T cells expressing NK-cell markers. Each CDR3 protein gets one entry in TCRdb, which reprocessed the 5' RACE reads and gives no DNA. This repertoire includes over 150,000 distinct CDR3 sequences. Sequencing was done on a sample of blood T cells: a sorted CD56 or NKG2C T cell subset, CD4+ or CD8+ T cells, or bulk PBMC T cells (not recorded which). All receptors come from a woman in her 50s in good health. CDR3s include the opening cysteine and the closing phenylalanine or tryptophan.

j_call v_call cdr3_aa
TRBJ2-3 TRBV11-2 CASSDDRDTQYF
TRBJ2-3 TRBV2 CASSAVGSGRSDTQYF
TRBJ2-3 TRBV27 CASSSASGSRDTQYF
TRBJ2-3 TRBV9 CASSVEAGGPTDTQYF
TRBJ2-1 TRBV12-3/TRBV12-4 CASSFEGLEKEQFF
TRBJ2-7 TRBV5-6 CASSLAGTFSYEQYF
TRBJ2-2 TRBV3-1 CASSGEWSGELFF
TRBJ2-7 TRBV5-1 CASSLSGVGTSGSYEQYF
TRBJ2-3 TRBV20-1 CSSLGLAGGSTDTQYF
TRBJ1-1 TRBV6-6 CASSPYGGNTEAFF
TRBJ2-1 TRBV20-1 CSARDNYFGTSVYEQFF